The 2 T cell receptor beta chains below come from one sample, sequenced in a study of T-cell reconstitution after alpha-beta-depleted transplantation in children. The TCRbeta library was prepared with unique molecular identifiers. TCRdb re-derived calls from the PCR reads in MiXCR, one entry per CDR3 protein. The sample contains 450,000 to 700,000 distinct CDR3 sequences, 25% to 30% of which appear only once. This specimen was PBMCs, taken before TCRalphabeta/CD19-depleted stem cell transplant. These receptor sequences come from a boy under two years old with Wiskott-Aldrich syndrome, due to receive a stem cell transplant.

This clonotype has only a few counts. The V gene is TRBV5-1, the J gene TRBJ2-7, with 7 positions matching TRBD1. This CDR3 contains 17 residues. J gave up 2 bases and V 1 base, and 12 bases lay outside the gene matches. The V gene's germline CDR1 is SGHRS and CDR2 YFSETQ. This chain's CDR3 is CASSLMWTWDRAYEQYF. The CDR3 coding sequence is TGCGCCAGCAGCTTGATGTGGACCTGGGACAGAGCCTACGAGCAGTACTTC. Filled out from reference TRBV5-1 and TRBJ2-7, the complete variable domain reads KAGVTQTPRYLIKTRGQQVTLSCSPISGHRSVSWYQQTPGQGLQFLFEYFSETQRNKGNFPGRFSGRQFSNSRSEMNVSTLELGDSALYLCASSLMWTWDRAYEQYFGPGTRLTVT.

This clonotype is a singleton in its sample. The chain carries TRBV6-1 and TRBJ1-3; possibly TRBD1 for D (5 bases). V gave up 7 bases and J gave up 0 bases, with 19 bases separating them. The CDR3 sequence is 17 residues long. Germline-derived CDR1 and CDR2 are MNHNS and SASEGT. CDR3 sequence reads: CASTAPPTGSSGNTIYF. Here the CDR3 DNA reads TGTGCCAGCACCGCCCCCCCTACAGGCAGCTCTGGAAACACCATATATTTT.